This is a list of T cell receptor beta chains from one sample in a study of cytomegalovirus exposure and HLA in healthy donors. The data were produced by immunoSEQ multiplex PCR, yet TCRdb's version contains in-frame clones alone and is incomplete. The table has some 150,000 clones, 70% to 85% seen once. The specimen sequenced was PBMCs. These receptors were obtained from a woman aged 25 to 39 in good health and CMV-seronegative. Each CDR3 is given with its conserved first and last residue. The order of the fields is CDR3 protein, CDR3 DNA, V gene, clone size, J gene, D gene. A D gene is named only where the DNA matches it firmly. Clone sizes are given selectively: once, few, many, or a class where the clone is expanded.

CASSRTSGTGELFF | TGTGCCAGCAGTCGGACTAGCGGGACCGGGGAGCTGTTTTTT | TRBV6-6 | . | TRBJ2-2 | TRBD2
CASSPDSNYGYTF | TGCGCCAGCAGCCCGGACAGCAACTATGGCTACACCTTC | TRBV5-1 | . | TRBJ1-2 | .
CASSSGLAPSSYNEQFF | TGTGCCAGCAGCTCCGGACTAGCCCCAAGCTCCTACAATGAGCAGTTCTTC | TRBV7-2 | few | TRBJ2-1 | TRBD2
CASSLRGLAGSTDTQYF | TGTGCCAGCAGTTTAAGGGGACTAGCGGGGAGCACAGATACGCAGTATTTT | TRBV27 | few | TRBJ2-3 | TRBD2
CASSLTPREGRLGEKLFF | TGTGCCAGCAGTTTAACTCCGAGGGAGGGGCGATTAGGTGAAAAACTGTTTTTT | TRBV27 | . | TRBJ1-4 | .
CASSLQPGGGEQYF | TGTGCCAGCAGCTTACAGCCAGGGGGAGGCGAGCAGTACTTC | TRBV7-9 | . | TRBJ2-7 | .
CASSPRPPTGTTNTGELFF | TGCGCCAGCAGCCCCAGGCCCCCTACAGGAACCACGAACACCGGGGAGCTGTTTTTT | TRBV4-1 | . | TRBJ2-2 | .
CASSLIGQETYEQYF | TGCGCCAGCAGCTTGATTGGACAGGAGACTTACGAGCAGTACTTC | TRBV5-1 | few | TRBJ2-7 | TRBD1
CASSLGGQGVETQYF | TGTGCCAGCAGCTTGGGGGGCCAGGGGGTAGAGACCCAGTACTTC | TRBV5-4 | . | TRBJ2-5 | TRBD1
CASSQDRAGANVLTF | TGTGCCAGCAGTCAGGACAGGGCTGGGGCCAACGTCCTGACTTTC | TRBV6-4 | . | TRBJ2-6 | TRBD1
CASSLDPQGGQETQYF | TGCGCCAGCAGTTTGGACCCTCAGGGGGGCCAAGAGACCCAGTACTTC | TRBV5-1 | . | TRBJ2-5 | .
CASSFDRVGSDTQYF | TGTGCCAGCAGCTTTGACAGGGTTGGATCAGATACGCAGTATTTT | TRBV7-3 | few | TRBJ2-3 | TRBD1
CASSQDRDSGKETQYF | TGCGCCAGCAGCCAAGATCGGGATAGCGGGAAAGAGACCCAGTACTTC | TRBV4-1 | few | TRBJ2-5 | TRBD2
CASSSGQGARNYGYTF | TGTGCCAGCAGCTCGGGACAGGGCGCTCGGAACTATGGCTACACCTTC | TRBV13 | . | TRBJ1-2 | TRBD1
CASSFGYSNQPQHF | TGTGCCAGCAGCTTCGGGTATAGCAATCAGCCCCAGCATTTT | TRBV7-2 | . | TRBJ1-5 | .
CASSYSLAHKINEQFF | TGTGCCAGCAGTTATTCCCTGGCACACAAGATCAATGAGCAGTTCTTC | TRBV6-5 | . | TRBJ2-1 | .
CASSTGTGGGYTF | TGCGCCAGCAGCACAGGGACAGGGGGTGGCTACACCTTC | TRBV5-1 | . | TRBJ1-2 | TRBD1
CASGGSGSWGGETQYF | TGTGCCAGCGGCGGTAGCGGGAGCTGGGGTGGGGAGACCCAGTACTTC | TRBV7-9 | . | TRBJ2-5 | TRBD2
CASSETSNRGETQYF | TGTGCCAGCAGCGAGACTTCTAACAGGGGAGAGACCCAGTACTTC | TRBV2 | . | TRBJ2-5 | TRBD1
CASSPRQGVNTEAFF | TGTGCCAGCAGCCCCAGACAGGGAGTGAACACTGAAGCTTTCTTT | TRBV13 | . | TRBJ1-1 | TRBD1
CASQSGGSYTEAFF | TGTGCCAGCCAATCAGGTGGGTCATACACTGAAGCTTTCTTT | TRBV28 | . | TRBJ1-1 | .
CASSSGSSGNQPQHF | TGTGCCAGCAGCTCAGGGTCAAGTGGCAATCAGCCCCAGCATTTT | TRBV7-2 | . | TRBJ1-5 | .
CASSRAGVYQETQYF | TGTGCCAGCAGCCGGGCGGGGGTTTACCAAGAGACCCAGTACTTC | TRBV21-1 | . | TRBJ2-5 | .
CASSRLAGGPFVGEQYF | TGTGCCAGCAGTAGACTAGCGGGAGGGCCCTTTGTGGGCGAGCAGTACTTC | TRBV27 | . | TRBJ2-7 | TRBD2
CASSQERGSGDRTYNEQFF | TGCGCCAGCAGCCAAGAACGGGGTAGCGGGGATCGGACCTACAATGAGCAGTTCTTC | TRBV4-1 | . | TRBJ2-1 | TRBD2
CASRGDNTGELFF | TGTGCCAGCCGCGGGGATAACACCGGGGAGCTGTTTTTT | TRBV2 | . | TRBJ2-2 | .
CASRNGIHTEAFF | TGTGCCAGCAGAAACGGGATACACACTGAAGCTTTCTTT | TRBV25-1 | . | TRBJ1-1 | .
CASSARDRWTNYGYTF | TGTGCCAGCAGCGCCCGGGACAGGTGGACTAACTATGGCTACACCTTC | TRBV9 | . | TRBJ1-2 | TRBD1
CASSVLDKVYGYTF | TGTGCCAGCAGCGTTCTGGACAAGGTTTATGGCTACACCTTC | TRBV9 | . | TRBJ1-2 | .
CAISGGQINTGELFF | TGTGCCATCAGTGGAGGACAGATCAACACCGGGGAGCTGTTTTTT | TRBV10-3 | . | TRBJ2-2 | .
CASSFAGPETQYF | TGCGCCAGCAGCTTCGCGGGACCGGAGACCCAGTACTTC | TRBV5-1 | . | TRBJ2-5 | .
CASSYASGQWQFF | TGTGCCAGCAGTTATGCCTCGGGACAGTGGCAGTTCTTC | TRBV6-6 | . | TRBJ2-1 | TRBD1
CASSPSTSGTLVGFF | TGCGCCAGCAGCCCCTCGACTAGCGGAACCCTGGTGGGGTTCTTC | TRBV5-1 | . | TRBJ2-1 | TRBD2
CASSRRLAGDYEQYF | TGTGCCAGCAGCCGACGACTAGCGGGAGACTACGAGCAGTACTTC | TRBV4-2 | . | TRBJ2-7 | TRBD2
CASSFSGRTYNEQFF | TGTGCCAGCAGCTTTAGCGGGAGGACTTACAATGAGCAGTTCTTC | TRBV7-2 | . | TRBJ2-1 | TRBD2
CASSPLDRVTEAFF | TGTGCCAGCAGCCCTTTAGACAGGGTCACTGAAGCTTTCTTT | TRBV14 | few | TRBJ1-1 | TRBD1
CASSLSRTAAEAFF | TGTGCCAGCAGCTTATCCCGGACTGCCGCTGAAGCTTTCTTT | TRBV7-9 | . | TRBJ1-1 | .
CAWSVIGQGGEQYF | TGTGCCTGGAGTGTCATAGGACAGGGAGGCGAGCAGTACTTC | TRBV30 | . | TRBJ2-7 | TRBD1
CAISGGGGKTQYF | TGTGCCATCAGTGGTGGGGGGGGAAAGACCCAGTACTTC | TRBV10-3 | . | TRBJ2-5 | TRBD2
CASSVGLQIQETQYF | TGTGCCAGCAGCGTAGGATTACAGATCCAAGAGACCCAGTACTTC | TRBV9 | . | TRBJ2-5 | .
CASSQNDRVGETQYF | TGTGCCAGCAGCCAAAATGACAGGGTTGGTGAGACCCAGTACTTC | TRBV4-2 | . | TRBJ2-5 | TRBD1
CSVAISGRQETQYF | TGCAGCGTAGCAATTAGCGGGAGGCAAGAGACCCAGTACTTC | TRBV29-1 | . | TRBJ2-5 | TRBD2
CASSPRDRGLSQPQHF | TGTGCCAGCTCTCCCCGGGACAGGGGGCTGTCTCAGCCCCAGCATTTT | TRBV18 | . | TRBJ1-5 | TRBD1
CASSLGVNPTNEKLFF | TGTGCCAGCAGCTTAGGAGTCAATCCCACTAATGAAAAACTGTTTTTT | TRBV7-9 | once | TRBJ1-4 | .
CASSDRGAGGPDEQFF | TGTGCCAGCAGTGACCGCGGGGCGGGAGGGCCGGATGAGCAGTTCTTC | TRBV6-4 | . | TRBJ2-1 | TRBD2
CASSLGDPGQGVSGELFF | TGTGCCAGCAGCTTAGGGGACCCGGGACAGGGTGTCTCCGGGGAGCTGTTTTTT | TRBV7-9 | . | TRBJ2-2 | TRBD1